The 10 T cell receptor beta chains reported below all come from one sample, sequenced in a study of spatial heterogeneity in lung cancer. TCRdb recomputed calls from the 5' RACE reads with MiXCR, one row per CDR3 protein. The data hold more than 25,000 distinct CDR3 sequences, with under 7% observed a single time. Sample time point: blood at routine non-recurrence follow-up after resection. Whole RNA obtained from tumor, nontumor lung or frozen PBMC underwent sequencing without sorting. The sequencing used PBMCs, collected at follow-up. The origin of the receptors is a male donor with early-stage non-small cell lung cancer.

There are many counts of this clonotype. The chain joins TRBV19 to TRBJ2-5; possibly TRBD1 or TRBD2 for D (6 bases each). CDR1 and CDR2 (germline): LNHDA, SQIVND (reference sequence). V was trimmed by 1 base and J by 5 bases, leaving 11 bases between them. The CDR3 extends over 14 amino acids. As DNA, the CDR3 is TGTGCCAGTAGTATAGCGGGGGCGGGGGAGACCCAGTACTTC. Translating it yields CASSIAGAGETQYF.

Only a few counts were recorded for this clonotype. This chain connects TRBV25-1 to TRBJ2-1; no definite D call. Germline V gene lookup returns CDR1 MGHDK and CDR2 SYGVNS. The CDR3 runs 19 residues. Trimming left V 3 bases short and J 4 bases short, with 25 bases between. CDR3 bases: TGTGCCAGCAGTGACTCCTTCTATACACAGCCCACGACGTACAATGAGCAGTTCTTC. Its protein product is CASSDSFYTQPTTYNEQFF.

This clonotype was observed at least ten times. The V and J genes are TRBV7-6 and TRBJ1-1; D gene uncertain. The V and J ends lost 6 bases and 6 bases respectively, with 14 bases between them. CDR3 size: 13 residues. CDR1 SGHVS and CDR2 FNYEAQ come from the germline V gene. In nucleotides, the CDR3 is TGTGCCAGCAGTGCAGCGGGAATCTCTGAAGCTTTCTTT. This translates into CASSAAGISEAFF.

The table lists this clonotype with a few counts. The chain has TRBV7-2 and TRBJ1-2; D is ambiguous. V lost 2 bases to trimming and J lost 3 bases, with 10 bases between them. This CDR3 is built from 14 residues. Germline CDR1 is SGHTA and CDR2 is FQGNSA. The chain's CDR3 is CASSLTAADYGYTF. For the CDR3, the DNA is TGTGCCAGCAGCTTAACCGCAGCGGACTATGGCTACACCTTC.

This clonotype was counted at least ten times. This chain links TRBV4-2 with TRBJ2-7; D is unclear. Germline CDR1 and CDR2: LGHNA and YNFKEQ. The CDR3 extends over 15 amino acids. V gave up 1 base and J gave up 2 bases, with 12 bases separating them. CDR3 nucleotides: TGTGCCAGCAGCCAAGGGTTCGACAAAGCCTACGAGCAGTACTTC. This encodes CASSQGFDKAYEQYF.

The rearrangement joins TRBV5-5 to TRBJ1-2; D may be TRBD1 (6 bases). CDR3 size: 14 residues. Germline CDR1 SGHKS, CDR2 YYEKEE (reference sequence). Trimming took off 4 bases at V and 5 bases at J, with 15 bases between the two ends. CDR3 bases: TGTGCCAGCAGCCCGGGGGCAAGTAAATATGGCTACACCTTC. It specifies CASSPGASKYGYTF.

This clonotype was found many times. The chain combines TRBV3-1 with TRBJ2-1; TRBD2 aligns across 7 bases. Looked up from germline, CDR1 is LGHDT and CDR2 is YNNKEL (reference sequence). Losses at the gene ends were 3 bases for V and 2 bases for J; bases not matched to a gene: 10. The CDR3 extends over 17 amino acids. CDR3 in amino acids: CASSHELAGTTYNEQFF. The CDR3 nucleotides are TGTGCCAGCAGCCACGAATTGGCCGGGACTACCTACAATGAGCAGTTCTTC.

This clonotype was seen at least ten times. CDR3 bases: TGCGCCAGCAGCCTCCAAGAAGCGGTCAACTTGGGACTAGCGGAGGGAAGCTCCTACGAGCAGTACGTC. It yields the protein CASSLQEAVNLGLAEGSSYEQYV. This chain joins TRBV4-3 and TRBJ2-7; 11 positions match TRBD2. Germline V lookup: CDR1 LGHNA, CDR2 YSLEER. The CDR3 loop spans 23 amino acids. With 4 bases clipped from V and 0 bases from J, the junction kept 26 bases outside the gene matches.

This clonotype was seen at least ten times. The V call is TRBV9, the J call TRBJ2-1, with D maybe TRBD2 (6 bases). The germline CDR1 and CDR2 sequences are SGDLS and YYNGEE. Trimming left V 3 bases short and J 3 bases short, with 16 bases between. This CDR3 is built from 16 residues. CDR3 sequence: CASSGDEGGFYNEQFF. The CDR3 nucleotides are TGTGCCAGCAGCGGGGATGAGGGAGGCTTCTACAATGAGCAGTTCTTC.

This clonotype was counted ten times or more. V is TRBV4-2 and J is TRBJ1-2, with TRBD1 as a possible D gene (5 bases). Trimming took 0 bases from V and 4 from J, leaving 9 bases between them. The V gene's germline CDR1 is LGHNA and CDR2 YNFKEQ. The CDR3 runs to 14 residues. The CDR3 DNA sequence: TGTGCCAGCAGCCAAGAAGCAGGGCGCTATGGCTACACCTTC. Protein product: CASSQEAGRYGYTF.